One sample yielded the 22 T cell receptor beta chains listed below, sequenced in a study of T-cell reconstitution after alpha-beta-depleted transplantation in children. A TCRbeta library incorporating unique molecular identifiers was prepared. TCRdb independently ran MiXCR on the PCR reads; one entry per CDR3 protein. The data hold approximately 420,000 distinct CDR3 sequences, with approximately 10% observed a single time. The sequenced sample was PBMCs from the stem cell graft donor, obtained from the stem cell graft. These receptors all stem from a human donor who donated a stem cell graft to a child with acute myeloid leukemia.

The chain employs TRBV5-6 and TRBJ1-2, with 8 bases matching TRBD1. From germline, CDR1 is SGHDT and CDR2 YYEEEE. V shed 6 bases, J shed 6 bases, and the junction held 7 bases outside the gene matches. This CDR3 comprises 13 residues. The DNA of the CDR3 is TGTGCCAGCAACCCGACAGGGGTGGATGGCTACACCTTC. Its protein is CASNPTGVDGYTF.

This clonotype was seen a handful of times. This chain links TRBV11-2 with TRBJ2-5; TRBD2 matches at 9 bases. With 1 base clipped from V and 9 bases from J, the junction kept 3 bases outside the gene matches. The CDR3 extends over 13 amino acids. Germline CDR1 and CDR2: SGHAT and FQNNGV. The DNA for the CDR3 is TGTGCCAGCAGCTTAGCTAGCGGGGCGTCCCAGTACTTC. Protein sequence: CASSLASGASQYF.

For the CDR3, the DNA is TGTGCCAGCAGTTACGGAAGGACAGGGACATTGAACACTGAAGCTTTCTTT. Its translation: CASSYGRTGTLNTEAFF. V is TRBV6-5 and J is TRBJ1-1, with 8 bases fitting TRBD1. The CDR3 runs 17 residues. CDR1 is MNHEY, CDR2 SVGAGI, per germline. V shed 2 bases and J 0 bases; nucleotides not matched to a gene: 8.

The chain carries TRBV7-9 and TRBJ2-7; 9 nucleotides line up with TRBD1. CDR1 and CDR2 (germline): SEHNR, FQNEAQ (reference sequence). J was trimmed by 7 bases and V by 4 bases; bases with no gene match: 8. This CDR3 comprises 14 residues. The CDR3 here is CASSWGQGLYEQYF. Written as DNA, the CDR3 is TGTGCCAGCAGCTGGGGACAGGGACTATATGAGCAGTACTTC. The variable domain in full, completed from reference TRBV7-9 and TRBJ2-7, reads DTGVSQNPRHKITKRGQNVTFRCDPISEHNRLYWYRQTLGQGPEFLTYFQNEAQLEKSRLLSDRFSAERPKGSFSTLEIQRTEQGDSAMYLCASSWGQGLYEQYFGPGTRLTVT.

This clonotype occurred a few times. The rearrangement joins TRBV5-1 to TRBJ1-1, with D possibly being TRBD1 (5 bases). Germline values: CDR1 SGHRS, CDR2 YFSETQ. The germline V and J ends were trimmed by 4 bases and 4 bases, with 17 bases remaining between them. This CDR3 contains 15 residues. CDR3 in amino acids: CASSPGLHGGTEAFF. As DNA, the CDR3 is TGCGCCAGCAGCCCCGGGTTACACGGGGGCACTGAAGCTTTCTTT.

This clonotype was seen a handful of times. The rearrangement links TRBV20-1 to TRBJ1-5; D is uncertain. The germline gives CDR1 DFQATT, CDR2 SNEGSKA (reference sequence). The CDR3 runs to 14 residues. V was trimmed by 1 base and J by 5 bases, leaving 12 bases between them. The CDR3 is CSARGGRTHQPQHF. CDR3 nucleotides: TGCAGTGCTAGAGGTGGGAGGACCCATCAGCCCCAGCATTTT.

The rearrangement links TRBV25-1 to TRBJ1-2; 10 bases are shared with TRBD1. The CDR3 runs 15 residues. V was clipped by 3 bases and J by 6 bases; unmatched bases: 7. Germline CDR1 is MGHDK and CDR2 is SYGVNS. The CDR3 nucleotides read TGTGCCAGCAGTGACACCCGACAGGGGGCGGATGGCTACACCTTC. Translating it yields CASSDTRQGADGYTF.

CDR3 protein: CASSVGANRGEKLFF. The CDR3 bases are TGTGCCAGCAGCGTAGGCGCGAACAGGGGCGAAAAACTGTTTTTT. V is TRBV9 and J is TRBJ1-4, with 7 bases fitting TRBD1. Germline V CDR1 and CDR2: SGDLS, YYNGEE. Unmatched junction bases numbered 7, after V lost 0 bases and J lost 8 bases. CDR3 length equals 15 residues.

This chain joins TRBV29-1 and TRBJ2-3; D remains ambiguous. Trimming left V 7 bases short and J 0 bases short, with 14 bases between. This CDR3 spans 14 amino acids. CDR1 SQVTM and CDR2 ANQGSEA come from the germline V gene. The CDR3 spells CSEFGPYSTDTQYF. DNA for the CDR3: TGCAGCGAATTTGGACCCTACAGCACAGATACGCAGTATTTT.

The table lists this clonotype with a few counts. No DNA is shown, since the ends of the CDR3 on it are uncertain; the CDR3 is the one TCRdb lists. J is TRBJ2-3 and V is TRBV4-1; the D call in the table, TRBD2, was not verified against the DNA. Germline loops: CDR1 MGHRA, CDR2 YSYEKL. The CDR3 has 16 amino acids, counting both end residues. This chain's CDR3 is CASSQAGTSILDTQYF.

This clonotype has at least ten counts. The chain recombines TRBV9 with TRBJ1-3; D gene ambiguous. The V gene's germline CDR1 is SGDLS and CDR2 YYNGEE. The V and J ends lost 4 bases and 0 bases respectively, with 5 bases between them. This CDR3 has 13 residues. CDR3 in amino acids: CASSSTSGNTIYF. In nucleotides, the CDR3 is TGTGCCAGCAGCTCAACCTCTGGAAACACCATATATTTT.

This clonotype turned up a few times. The chain uses TRBV4-3 and TRBJ2-7; D may be TRBD1 (5 bases). From germline, CDR1 is LGHNA and CDR2 YSLEER. V was trimmed by 0 bases and J by 4 bases, leaving 13 bases between them. CDR3 length: 15 residues. The CDR3 is CASSQDFDRAYEQYF. The CDR3 nucleotides are TGCGCCAGCAGCCAAGATTTTGACAGAGCATACGAGCAGTACTTC.

The genes are TRBV5-6 and TRBJ1-5; unclear D gene. The germline V gene has CDR1 SGHDT and CDR2 YYEEEE. V was shortened by 4 bases and J by 7 bases, with 15 bases between the two germline ends. This CDR3 has 14 amino acids. CDR3 sequence reads: CASSTSFMLQPQHF. CDR3 nucleotides: TGTGCCAGCAGCACCTCTTTCATGTTGCAGCCCCAGCATTTT.

A word on this clonotype: Just one base apart from a much larger clone, this may be a read error. The chain is built from TRBV5-5 and TRBJ2-1; possible D gene TRBD1, 5 bases. The germline gives CDR1 SGHKS, CDR2 YYEKEE (reference sequence). CDR3 size: 13 residues. The CDR3: CASSETVDNAQFF. DNA of the CDR3: TGTGCCAGCAGCGAAACAGTGGACAATGCGCAGTTCTTC.

V usage is TRBV6-1 and J usage is TRBJ2-1; no reliable D call. V shed 7 bases and J shed 5 bases, with 12 bases lying between them. The V gene's germline CDR1 is MNHNS and CDR2 SASEGT. CDR3 length: 13 amino acids. CDR3 bases: TGTGCCAGCACCCGTCCGGGCGACAATGAGCAGTTCTTC. It encodes CASTRPGDNEQFF.

This clonotype was counted ten times or more. The CDR3 nucleotides are TGTGCCAGCAGAGGAGGACGGCCCAGCACCGGGGAGCTGTTTTTT. This sequence encodes CASRGGRPSTGELFF. V gene TRBV11-2 combines with J gene TRBJ2-2; D perhaps matches TRBD2 (5 bases). This CDR3 has 15 residues. The germline gives CDR1 SGHAT, CDR2 FQNNGV. The V gene lost 6 bases and the J gene lost 4 bases, with 15 bases spanning the gap. The whole variable domain, remainder taken from reference TRBV11-2 and TRBJ2-2, is EAGVAQSPRYKIIEKRQSVAFWCNPISGHATLYWYQQILGQGPKLLIQFQNNGVVDDSQLPKDRFSAERLKGVDSTLKIQPAKLEDSAVYLCASRGGRPSTGELFFGEGSRLTVL.

The CDR3 DNA reads as TGCAGCGTTAAAACTAGCGGGAGTTCCTACGAGCAGTACTTC. It translates to CSVKTSGSSYEQYF. The genes are TRBV29-1 and TRBJ2-7, with 11 bases that match TRBD2. The CDR3 length is 14 residues. With 5 bases clipped from V and 1 base from J, the junction kept 4 bases outside the gene matches. Germline CDR1 is SQVTM and CDR2 is ANQGSEA.

This chain joins TRBV10-3 and TRBJ2-3; 9 positions match TRBD2. This CDR3 spans 14 amino acids. V shed 2 bases and J 6 bases; nucleotides not matched to a gene: 3. CDR1 is ENHRY and CDR2 is SYGVKD in the germline V gene. The DNA of the CDR3 is TGTGCCATCAGTGAGGGACTAGCGATTGATACGCAGTATTTT. It codes for CAISEGLAIDTQYF.

This clonotype was seen more than once but under ten times. The chain carries TRBV7-2 and TRBJ1-5, with D unclear. Between the trimmed V and J ends, which lost 5 bases and 9 bases, there was a span of 14 bases. This CDR3 has 13 amino acids. Germline values: CDR1 SGHTA, CDR2 FQGNSA. The CDR3 bases are TGTGCCAGCAGCCCCAGTCAGATTTTGCCCCAGCATTTT. It yields the protein CASSPSQILPQHF.

V gene TRBV20-1 combines with J gene TRBJ2-1; the match to TRBD2 covers 7 bases. V lost 3 bases and J lost 5; bases outside the gene matches: 10. The CDR3 covers 15 residues. Germline assignment: CDR1 DFQATT and CDR2 SNEGSKA (reference sequence). CDR3 sequence reads: CSARSWGGGNNEQFF. As DNA, the CDR3 is TGCAGTGCTAGGTCGTGGGGGGGAGGCAACAATGAGCAGTTCTTC.

The rearrangement uses TRBV5-1 and TRBJ1-1; 9 bases are shared with TRBD1. The junction had 12 bases not matched to a gene; V was cut back by 2 bases and J by 4 bases. There are 17 residues in the CDR3. CDR1 SGHRS and CDR2 YFSETQ come from the germline V gene. CDR3 sequence reads: CASSFTGGRAIGTEAFF. In DNA, the CDR3 is TGCGCCAGCAGCTTCACAGGGGGCCGAGCTATCGGCACTGAAGCTTTCTTT.

The count of this clonotype is one. The chain employs TRBV7-9 and TRBJ2-2, with D possibly being TRBD2 (6 bases). This CDR3 comprises 12 residues. V dropped 6 bases and J dropped 6 bases, with 8 bases sitting between them. The germline V gene has CDR1 SEHNR and CDR2 FQNEAQ (reference sequence). The CDR3, as DNA: TGTGCCAGCAGGCGGGGCGCCGGGGAGCTGTTTTTT. It codes for CASRRGAGELFF.